This entry lists 25 T cell receptor beta chains sequenced from one sample in a study of siplizumab effects on memory and regulatory T cells. Their antigens are not known. Cells from the mixed lymphocyte reaction were cocultured for 5 to 6 days at 37°C. The table came from immunoSEQ multiplex PCR; TCRdb's copy has only in-frame clones and leaves some out. Found here are 9,500 to 13,000 clones, more than 35% of them singletons; the top ten hold roughly 10%. Sequencing input: CFSE-low (dividing) CD8+ T cells sorted from an allogeneic mixed lymphocyte reaction. Every receptor here comes from a human donor in good health; the cells came from an allogeneic mixed lymphocyte reaction.

In DNA, the CDR3 is TGTGCCAGTACTAGCGGAGTCTCCTACGAGCAGTACTTC. Translated, it gives CASTSGVSYEQYF. The chain uses TRBV27 and TRBJ2-7, with TRBD2 matching over 8 bases. In germline, CDR1 is MNHEY, CDR2 SMNVEV (reference sequence). V shed 9 bases, J shed 0 bases, and the junction held 4 bases outside the gene matches. CDR3 length equals 13 residues.

The gene calls are TRBV10-3 and TRBJ1-1; TRBD1 agrees at 9 bases. With V trimmed by 7 bases and J by 6 bases, 6 bases remained unmatched. Germline V gene lookup returns CDR1 ENHRY and CDR2 SYGVKD. The CDR3 covers 13 residues. CDR3 bases: TGTGCCATCACTTCAGACAGGGGGGCTGAAGCTTTCTTT. Translation gives CAITSDRGAEAFF.

This chain joins TRBV4-3 and TRBJ2-7; TRBD2 might be the D (5 bases). CDR1 is LGHNA, CDR2 YSLEER, per germline. The CDR3 extends over 15 amino acids. The V end was cut by 0 bases, the J end by 3 bases, with 12 bases between. The CDR3 nucleotides read TGCGCCAGCAGCCAAGATGGTAGAGGGAACTACGAGCAGTACTTC. Translated: CASSQDGRGNYEQYF.

The gene calls are TRBV10-3 and TRBJ2-5; no definite D call. The V gene lost 7 bases and the J gene lost 2 bases, with 14 bases spanning the gap. The germline V gene has CDR1 ENHRY and CDR2 SYGVKD. The CDR3 extends over 14 amino acids. Written as DNA, the CDR3 is TGTGCCATCACCCCCCAGGAGATACAAGAGACCCAGTACTTC. Translating it yields CAITPQEIQETQYF.

This clone appeared once. The chain links TRBV5-1 to TRBJ2-5; maybe TRBD2 (6 bases). The CDR3 consists of 14 residues. The germline gives CDR1 SGHRS, CDR2 YFSETQ. With 2 bases removed from V and 4 bases from J, the gap between germline ends came to 12 bases. CDR3 nucleotides: TGCGCCAGCAGCTTAACGGGAGCGGGAGAGACCCAGTACTTC. Translated, it gives CASSLTGAGETQYF.

The chain joins TRBV2 to TRBJ2-5; D not resolved. Germline assignment: CDR1 SNHLY and CDR2 FYNNEI. V gave up 7 bases and J gave up 5 bases, with 8 bases separating them. The CDR3 runs to 11 residues. CDR3 residues: CASTRRETQYF. In DNA, the CDR3 is TGTGCCAGCACCAGGCGGGAGACCCAGTACTTC. The full variable domain, rest sourced from reference TRBV2 and TRBJ2-5, is EPEVTQTPSHQVTQMGQEVILRCVPISNHLYFYWYRQILGQKVEFLVSFYNNEISEKSEIFDDQFSVERPDGSNFTLKIRSTKLEDSAMYFCASTRRETQYFGPGTRLLVL.

This clone was seen more than once but under ten times. The V call is TRBV5-1, the J call TRBJ2-1, with 7 bases fitting TRBD1. The CDR3 sequence is 16 residues long. Germline V gene lookup returns CDR1 SGHRS and CDR2 YFSETQ. V was pared by 0 bases and J by 1 base, with 4 bases of the junction left unmatched. CDR3 protein: CASSLGHRGSYNEQFF. CDR3 nucleotides: TGCGCCAGCAGCTTGGGCCACAGGGGATCCTACAATGAGCAGTTCTTC.

V usage is TRBV6-1 and J usage is TRBJ2-1; unclear D gene. Trimming shortened V by 8 bases and J by 9 bases, and 17 bases separated the two germline ends. Germline V gives CDR1 MNHNS, CDR2 SASEGT. The CDR3 is made up of 13 amino acids. CDR3 nucleotide sequence: TGTGCCAGCTCCCCTCTTTGGACCTTTGAGCAGTTCTTC. This sequence encodes CASSPLWTFEQFF.

This chain uses TRBV9 with TRBJ2-7, with 9 bases lining up with TRBD2. From germline, CDR1 is SGDLS and CDR2 YYNGEE. The CDR3 totals 14 residues. The ends lost 0 bases at V and 5 bases at J; junction bases unmatched: 3. The DNA for the CDR3 is TGTGCCAGCAGCGTAGTGTCTAGCGGGGACGAGCAGTACTTC. It is translated as CASSVVSSGDEQYF.

The chain recombines TRBV5-1 with TRBJ2-7, with 8 bases that match TRBD1. The CDR3 has 16 amino acids. The V gene end was trimmed by 4 bases and the J gene end by 2 bases; junction bases not matched to a gene: 11. Germline V gene data show CDR1 as SGHRS and CDR2 as YFSETQ. The chain's CDR3 is CASSALPGQVAYEQYF. The CDR3, as DNA: TGCGCCAGCAGCGCCCTGCCGGGACAGGTCGCCTACGAGCAGTACTTC.

J is TRBJ1-5 and V is TRBV13; D ambiguous. Germline lookup yields CDR1 PRHDT and CDR2 FYEKMQ (reference sequence). The CDR3 covers 15 residues. The germline V and J ends were trimmed by 2 bases and 2 bases, with 10 bases remaining between them. The chain's CDR3 is CASSLRSEGNQPQHF. CDR3 sequence (DNA): TGTGCCAGCAGCTTACGATCGGAGGGCAATCAGCCCCAGCATTTT.

This clone is categorized as medium-sized. The chain uses TRBV28 and TRBJ2-1, with 8 nucleotides matching TRBD1. CDR1 and CDR2 from the germline V gene are MDHEN and SYDVKM. The CDR3 loop spans 14 amino acids. V was clipped by 6 bases and J by 8 bases; unmatched bases: 9. CDR3 coding DNA: TGTGCCAGCAGACTCCCGGACAGGGCCGATGAGCAGTTCTTC. This sequence encodes CASRLPDRADEQFF.

J is TRBJ2-1 and V is TRBV10-1; 10 positions match TRBD2. Germline V gene lookup returns CDR1 WNHNN and CDR2 SYGVQD (reference sequence). CDR3 length equals 16 residues. V lost 1 base, J lost 2 bases, and 2 bases stayed unmatched. This CDR3 reads CASSELAGGTYNEQFF. In nucleotides, the CDR3 is TGCGCCAGCAGTGAGTTAGCGGGGGGTACCTACAATGAGCAGTTCTTC.

On this clone: A far larger clone is one base from this, pointing to a likely read error. The genes are TRBV7-6 and TRBJ1-1, with D uncertain. Germline V gene data show CDR1 as SGHVS and CDR2 as FNYEAQ. The CDR3 runs 17 residues. The CDR3 bases are TGTGCCGGCAGCTTCGATCGGGGTGTCGGTACGGACACTGAAGCTTTCTTT. Amino acid sequence: CAGSFDRGVGTDTEAFF.

The chain links TRBV27 to TRBJ2-7, with TRBD2 matching over 11 bases. V gave up 6 bases and J gave up 3 bases; unmatched junction bases: 7. From germline, CDR1 is MNHEY and CDR2 SMNVEV (reference sequence). The CDR3 spans 15 residues. The CDR3 DNA is TGTGCCAGCAGCTTAGGTAGCGGGGGGGGCTACGAGCAGTACTTC. It encodes CASSLGSGGGYEQYF.

By sample fraction, this clone is medium-sized. The V gene is TRBV7-8, the J gene TRBJ2-3, with 7 nucleotides matching TRBD1. Germline V gene lookup returns CDR1 SGHVS and CDR2 FQNEAQ. The CDR3 totals 15 residues. V gave up 6 bases and J gave up 6 bases; unmatched junction bases: 12. The CDR3, as DNA: TGTGCCAGCAGGAAAAGGCAGGGGGTCGCGGATACGCAGTATTTT. It codes for CASRKRQGVADTQYF.

This clone was detected only once. V usage is TRBV7-2 and J usage is TRBJ1-1, with D uncertain. V was shortened by 5 bases and J by 0 bases, with 4 bases between the two germline ends. Per germline, CDR1 SGHTA and CDR2 FQGNSA. The CDR3 is made up of 12 amino acids. DNA of the CDR3: TGTGCCAGCAGCCTCATGAACACTGAAGCTTTCTTT. Translation: CASSLMNTEAFF.

This clone was recorded only once. The chain joins TRBV19 to TRBJ1-4, with 10 positions matching TRBD1. This CDR3 spans 13 amino acids. The germline CDR1 and CDR2 sequences are LNHDA and SQIVND (reference sequence). J lost 4 bases, V lost 9 bases, and 2 bases had no gene match. CDR3 sequence: CASGTGVNEKLFF. DNA for the CDR3: TGTGCCAGCGGGACAGGGGTTAATGAAAAACTGTTTTTT.

The table lists this clone with a count of one. This chain links TRBV6-1 with TRBJ1-1, with no clear D. Trimming took 2 bases from V and 0 from J, leaving 10 bases between them. The CDR3 loop spans 15 amino acids. CDR1 and CDR2 (germline): MNHNS, SASEGT. The CDR3 DNA reads as TGTGCCAGCAGTGAACTCACGGCCATGAACACTGAAGCTTTCTTT. Residues: CASSELTAMNTEAFF.

The J gene is TRBJ1-1, the V gene TRBV6-1, with no clear D. The CDR3 covers 10 residues. Trimming pared 1 base from V and 7 bases from J, leaving 1 base between. Germline V gene lookup returns CDR1 MNHNS and CDR2 SASEGT. CDR3 sequence: CASSEVEAFF. The CDR3 bases are TGTGCCAGCAGTGAAGTTGAAGCTTTCTTT.

The chain uses TRBV6-1 and TRBJ2-6, with D hard to call. Deletions cut 2 bases from V and 0 bases from J, with 14 bases between. Per the germline V gene, CDR1 is MNHNS and CDR2 is SASEGT. The CDR3 loop spans 18 amino acids. The CDR3 nucleotides are TGTGCCAGCAGTGAAAGACCCGGTCGTAACTCTGGGGCCAACGTCCTGACTTTC. It yields the protein CASSERPGRNSGANVLTF.

The genes are TRBV2 and TRBJ2-2; possibly TRBD1 for D (6 bases). The CDR3 spans 14 residues. Germline-derived CDR1 and CDR2 are SNHLY and FYNNEI. Trimming took off 7 bases at V and 1 base at J, with 10 bases between the two ends. CDR3 coding DNA: TGTGCCAGCAACCCACAGGGGAACACCGGGGAGCTGTTTTTT. Protein product: CASNPQGNTGELFF.

This clone occurred a few times. J is TRBJ1-1 and V is TRBV10-3; D gene ambiguous. Germline lookup yields CDR1 ENHRY and CDR2 SYGVKD. Trimming took 5 bases from V and 4 from J, leaving 14 bases between them. This CDR3 has 14 amino acids. This CDR3 reads CAISLGNVGTEAFF. CDR3 nucleotide sequence: TGTGCCATCAGTTTGGGGAATGTTGGCACTGAAGCTTTCTTT.

This clone showed up just a few times. The genes are TRBV28 and TRBJ1-1, with TRBD1 identical over 8 bases. Germline V CDR1 and CDR2: MDHEN, SYDVKM. With V trimmed by 7 bases and J by 2 bases, 9 bases remained unmatched. This CDR3 region has 15 residues. DNA for the CDR3: TGTGCCAGCATCCCGATACAGGGGGGTAACACTGAAGCTTTCTTT. Protein sequence: CASIPIQGGNTEAFF.

The chain combines TRBV10-3 with TRBJ1-1; D gene uncertain. CDR1 and CDR2 (germline): ENHRY, SYGVKD. This CDR3 has 13 amino acids. The V end was cut by 10 bases, the J end by 0 bases, with 12 bases between. The CDR3 DNA reads as TGTGCCACCCGGCCGGGAATGAACACTGAAGCTTTCTTT. Amino acid sequence: CATRPGMNTEAFF.